What follows describes a single T cell receptor (beta chain). Germline V lookup: CDR1 SGHVS, CDR2 FQNEAQ. V was cut by 5 bases and J by 0 bases, with 10 bases left in between. The CDR3 has 14 residues. TCRdb re-called the RT-PCR reads through MiXCR, storing one row per CDR3 protein. The top ten hold 3.6% of the sample, which has 550,000 to 750,000 distinct CDR3 sequences, 14% seen once. The sample was memory CD4+ T cells from blood. The genes are TRBV7-8 and TRBJ1-1; unclear D gene. The sequence derives from a female donor in good health, serving as a healthy control. The CDR3 loop is CASSPVIMNTEAFF. As DNA, the CDR3 is TGTGCCAGCAGCCCAGTCATAATGAACACTGAAGCTTTCTTT.